The 20 T cell receptor beta chains below all came from one sample that was sequenced in a study of T cell responses to AZD1222 COVID-19 vaccine. Profiling relied on immunoSEQ multiplex PCR, and the TCRdb table lists in-frame clones only, not all of them. The sample includes more than 150,000 clones, 88% of them seen just once. The sample was peripheral blood, taken 28 days after the second AZD1222 dose. The origin of the receptors is an adult who received the AZD1222 COVID-19 vaccine.

This chain uses TRBV6-6 with TRBJ2-3; 8 nucleotides align to TRBD2. The ends lost 2 bases at V and 1 base at J; junction bases unmatched: 2. Per the germline V gene, CDR1 is MNHNY and CDR2 is SVGAGI (reference sequence). The CDR3 consists of 15 residues. The CDR3 sequence is CASSYRAGGTDTQYF. CDR3 coding DNA: TGTGCCAGCAGTTACCGAGCGGGAGGCACAGATACGCAGTATTTT.

The V and J genes are TRBV25-1 and TRBJ2-1; D is unclear. The CDR3 is 13 residues long. Germline CDR1 is MGHDK and CDR2 is SYGVNS. V lost 2 bases to trimming and J lost 6 bases, with 8 bases between them. The chain's CDR3 is CASSELVSNEQFF. The CDR3 DNA reads as TGTGCCAGCAGTGAACTAGTTAGCAATGAGCAGTTCTTC. Together with reference TRBV25-1 and TRBJ2-1, the CDR3 gives the full variable domain: EADIYQTPRYLVIGTGKKITLECSQTMGHDKMYWYQQDPGMELHLIHYSYGVNSTEKGDLSSESTVSRIRTEHFPLTLESARPSHTSQYLCASSELVSNEQFFGPGTRLTVL.

The rearrangement uses TRBV7-2 and TRBJ2-1; 12 bases agree with TRBD2. CDR3 length equals 13 residues. The J segment lost 15 bases and the V segment lost 5 bases, leaving 8 bases of the junction unmatched. The germline V gene has CDR1 SGHTA and CDR2 FQGNSA. The CDR3 DNA reads TGTGCCAGCAGCCGCGGGACTAGCGGGTTCGGGTTCTTC. Encoded protein: CASSRGTSGFGFF.

The genes are TRBV28 and TRBJ2-7; 7 nucleotides line up with TRBD1. CDR3 length: 14 amino acids. Trimming cost V 1 base and J 3 bases; bases outside gene matches: 3. Germline V lookup: CDR1 MDHEN, CDR2 SYDVKM. The CDR3 DNA follows: TGTGCCAGCAGTTTATCTACAGGGGTCTACGAGCAGTACTTC. Translating it yields CASSLSTGVYEQYF.

V usage is TRBV4-3 and J usage is TRBJ2-7, with D perhaps being TRBD1 or TRBD2 (6 bases each). Trimming took off 1 base at V and 6 bases at J, with 13 bases between the two ends. The germline V gene has CDR1 LGHNA and CDR2 YSLEER. The CDR3 extends over 14 amino acids. The CDR3, as DNA: TGCGCCAGCAGCCAAGTTCGGGGGCAAGGCGAGCAGTACTTC. The encoded protein is CASSQVRGQGEQYF.

V gene TRBV27 combines with J gene TRBJ2-7, with TRBD1 matching over 9 bases. The CDR3 contains 16 residues. The ends lost 5 bases at V and 0 bases at J; junction bases unmatched: 8. The germline V gene encodes CDR1 MNHEY and CDR2 SMNVEV (reference sequence). Here the CDR3 DNA reads TGTGCCAGCAGTAAACCGGGACAGGGAAGCTCCTACGAGCAGTACTTC. It is translated as CASSKPGQGSSYEQYF.

V and J are TRBV28 and TRBJ1-2, with 7 bases lining up with TRBD1. The length of the CDR3 is 15 residues. From germline, CDR1 is MDHEN and CDR2 SYDVKM. The V and J ends lost 5 bases and 3 bases, in that order; junction bases with no gene match: 9. The DNA of the CDR3 is TGTGCCAGCAGTGCCGCGGGACAGAGAGACTATGGCTACACCTTC. Translated, it gives CASSAAGQRDYGYTF.

This chain links TRBV21-1 with TRBJ2-1; no check of the table's D call, TRBD2, against the DNA was made. TRBV21-1 is flagged as a pseudogene. The CDR3 loop spans 16 amino acids. In DNA, the CDR3 is TGTGCCAGCAGCCCGTGCTCCGAGGGCCGAGGCGATGAGCAGTTCTTC. It specifies CASSPCSEGRGDEQFF.

This clone has just a few counts. This chain uses TRBV4-1 with TRBJ2-1; 11 bases agree with TRBD2. The germline V gene encodes CDR1 MGHRA and CDR2 YSYEKL. There are 14 residues in the CDR3. The V segment lost 1 base and the J segment 13 bases; nucleotides outside the gene matches: 6. The CDR3 here is CASSQVELAGEQFF. The CDR3 coding sequence is TGCGCCAGCAGCCAAGTTGAACTAGCGGGAGAACAGTTCTTC.

This chain links TRBV27 with TRBJ2-1; 7 positions match TRBD2. Germline CDR1 MNHEY, CDR2 SMNVEV (reference sequence). CDR3 length: 13 amino acids. V lost 7 bases, J lost 4 bases, and 4 bases stayed unmatched. DNA of the CDR3: TGTGCCAGCATAGGAGCGGGGTACAATGAGCAGTTCTTC. This codes for CASIGAGYNEQFF.

This chain uses TRBV18 with TRBJ2-5; 9 bases line up with TRBD1. Germline V lookup: CDR1 KGHSH, CDR2 LQKENI. This CDR3 contains 16 residues. J gave up 1 base and V 3 bases, and 6 bases lay outside the gene matches. The CDR3: CASSPRQGGSQETQYF. CDR3 DNA: TGTGCCAGCTCACCTCGACAGGGGGGGAGCCAAGAGACCCAGTACTTC. The complete variable domain, with remaining parts taken from reference TRBV18 and TRBJ2-5, reads NAGVMQNPRHLVRRRGQEARLRCSPMKGHSHVYWYRQLPEEGLKFMVYLQKENIIDESGMPKERFSAEFPKEGPSILRIQQVVRGDSAAYFCASSPRQGGSQETQYFGPGTRLLVL.

J is TRBJ2-4 and V is TRBV7-2; TRBD2 is a possible D gene (7 bases). Germline lookup yields CDR1 SGHTA and CDR2 FQGNSA. The CDR3 extends over 17 amino acids. V dropped 4 bases and J dropped 1 base, with 17 bases sitting between them. The CDR3 coding sequence is TGTGCCAGCAGCTCTTCGGGGGGCCTGGGGGCCAAAAACATTCAGTACTTC. It translates to CASSSSGGLGAKNIQYF.

V usage is TRBV28 and J usage is TRBJ2-1; TRBD2 matches 9 bases. Trimming cost V 6 bases and J 7 bases; bases outside gene matches: 4. The germline CDR1 and CDR2 sequences are MDHEN and SYDVKM. The CDR3 length is 13 residues. The CDR3 DNA reads TGTGCCAGCAGCCTAGCGGGATGGAATGAGCAGTTCTTC. Its translation is CASSLAGWNEQFF.

V is TRBV6-2 or TRBV6-3 and J is TRBJ1-2; D call uncertain. CDR1 and CDR2 (germline): MNHEY, SVGEGT. The CDR3 sequence is 13 residues long. Trimming stripped 6 bases from V and 4 bases from J, with 12 bases between. The CDR3 region has the DNA TGTGCCAGCAGCCGCGGGAGGGTCTATGGCTACACCTTC. This translates into CASSRGRVYGYTF.

This sequence joins TRBV6-2 or TRBV6-3 and TRBJ2-7; D gene ambiguous. The V end was cut by 2 bases, the J end by 8 bases, with 13 bases between. Germline CDR1 MNHEY, CDR2 SVGEGT. CDR3 length: 13 amino acids. CDR3 in DNA: TGTGCCAGCAGTTACGTCCAGCCTACGAAGCAGTACTTC. It codes for CASSYVQPTKQYF.

V usage is TRBV6-5 and J usage is TRBJ2-5; TRBD1 matches at 9 bases. This CDR3 comprises 15 residues. The germline V gene encodes CDR1 MNHEY and CDR2 SVGAGI. Germline trimming cut 2 bases from V and 2 bases from J; bases unmatched to any gene: 3. Written as DNA, the CDR3 is TGTGCCAGCAGTTACGTTGGGACAGGGCAAGAGACCCAGTACTTC. Its protein product is CASSYVGTGQETQYF.

The rearrangement links TRBV5-6 to TRBJ1-1; D is possibly TRBD1 (6 bases). V gave up 4 bases and J gave up 2 bases, with 12 bases separating them. This CDR3 has 14 amino acids. CDR1 is SGHDT, CDR2 YYEEEE, per germline. CDR3 DNA: TGTGCCAGCAGCCGAGTGGACAGAAACACTGAAGCTTTCTTT. Translation gives CASSRVDRNTEAFF.

The rearrangement uses TRBV14 and TRBJ2-3; no clear D. CDR3 length equals 14 residues. CDR1 SGHDN and CDR2 FVKESK come from the germline V gene. Trimming stripped 4 bases from V and 4 bases from J, with 12 bases between. The DNA for the CDR3 is TGTGCCAGCAGCCGCCGACAAACACCAGATACGCAGTATTTT. Translating gives CASSRRQTPDTQYF.

The gene calls are TRBV19 and TRBJ1-5; possible D gene TRBD1, 6 bases. The germline V gene encodes CDR1 LNHDA and CDR2 SQIVND (reference sequence). V lost 5 bases, J lost 0 bases, and 11 bases lay in between. The CDR3 extends over 15 amino acids. Written as DNA, the CDR3 is TGTGCCAGTAGTCCAGGACAGAATAGCAATCAGCCCCAGCATTTT. It encodes CASSPGQNSNQPQHF.

The chain joins TRBV9 to TRBJ2-1; 7 bases align to TRBD2. This CDR3 has 16 residues. After removal of 4 bases from V and 6 bases from J, the junction contained 13 bases not matched to a gene. Germline CDR1 reads SGDLS; CDR2 reads YYNGEE. CDR3 sequence (DNA): TGTGCCAGCAGCCGGACGGCGGGCAGGGAGGGCAATGAGCAGTTCTTC. Encoded protein: CASSRTAGREGNEQFF.